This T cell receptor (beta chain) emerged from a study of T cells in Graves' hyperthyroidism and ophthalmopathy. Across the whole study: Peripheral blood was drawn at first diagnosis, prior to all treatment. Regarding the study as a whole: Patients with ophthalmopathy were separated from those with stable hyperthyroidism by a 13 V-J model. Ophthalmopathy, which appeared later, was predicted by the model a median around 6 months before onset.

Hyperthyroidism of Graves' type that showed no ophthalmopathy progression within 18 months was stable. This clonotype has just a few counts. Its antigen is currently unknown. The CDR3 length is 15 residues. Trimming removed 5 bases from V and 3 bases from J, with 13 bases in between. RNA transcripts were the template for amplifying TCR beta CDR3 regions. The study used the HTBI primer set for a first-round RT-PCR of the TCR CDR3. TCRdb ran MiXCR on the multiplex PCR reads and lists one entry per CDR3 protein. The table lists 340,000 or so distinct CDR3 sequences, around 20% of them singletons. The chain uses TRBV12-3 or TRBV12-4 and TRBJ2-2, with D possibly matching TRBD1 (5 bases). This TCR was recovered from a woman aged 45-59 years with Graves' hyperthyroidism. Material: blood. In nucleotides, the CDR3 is TGTGCCAGCAGTCCCCACAGGAAACACACCGGGGAGCTGTTTTTT. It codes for CASSPHRKHTGELFF.